Listed below are T cell receptor beta chains from one sample, sequenced in a study of cytomegalovirus exposure and HLA in healthy donors. Libraries were prepared by immunoSEQ multiplex PCR; TCRdb keeps only in-frame clonotypes and omits some of them. The profile shows about 180,000 clones, 76% of them singletons. Sequences were obtained from PBMCs. The receptors stem from a woman between 25 and 40 years old in good health and CMV-seropositive. Each CDR3 is given with its conserved first and last residue. D genes are given only for firm matches. Size values are once, few and many counts, or a class for expanded clones, and some rows have none.

j_call: TRBJ2-3
d_call: .
v_call: TRBV20-1
cdr3_length: 8
clone_size: .
cdr3_nt: TGCAGTGCCGGGACGCAGTATTTT
cdr3_aa: CSAGTQYF

j_call: TRBJ1-2
d_call: .
v_call: TRBV6-5
cdr3_length: 15
clone_size: .
cdr3_nt: TGTGCCACCATTGGGAGGGGATTCATTAACTATGGCTACACCTTC
cdr3_aa: CATIGRGFINYGYTF

j_call: TRBJ2-1
d_call: TRBD1
v_call: TRBV28
cdr3_length: 13
clone_size: once
cdr3_nt: TGTGCCAGCAGTTGGGACAGGTACAATGAGCAGTTCTTC
cdr3_aa: CASSWDRYNEQFF

j_call: TRBJ2-2
d_call: TRBD1
v_call: TRBV29-1
cdr3_length: 15
clone_size: .
cdr3_nt: TGCAGCGTTGGGGGTGGGACAGGGGGCACCGGGGAGCTGTTTTTT
cdr3_aa: CSVGGGTGGTGELFF

j_call: TRBJ2-7
d_call: TRBD1
v_call: TRBV9
cdr3_length: 14
clone_size: .
cdr3_nt: TGTGCCAGCAGCGTAGCGACAGGGTCCTACGAGCAGTACTTC
cdr3_aa: CASSVATGSYEQYF

j_call: TRBJ1-2
d_call: TRBD1
v_call: TRBV29-1
cdr3_length: 13
clone_size: .
cdr3_nt: TGCAGCGTTGAACTCCCGGGACAGAGGGGCTACACCTTC
cdr3_aa: CSVELPGQRGYTF

j_call: TRBJ2-7
d_call: .
v_call: TRBV12-2
cdr3_length: 13
clone_size: .
cdr3_nt: TGTGCAAGTCGCTTGAGGGGGGGCTACGAGCAGTACTTC
cdr3_aa: CASRLRGGYEQYF

j_call: TRBJ1-4
d_call: TRBD1
v_call: TRBV7-9
cdr3_length: 16
clone_size: .
cdr3_nt: TGTGCCAGCACCCGAAAAGCCGGGACAGGGGACGAAAAACTGTTTTTT
cdr3_aa: CASTRKAGTGDEKLFF

j_call: TRBJ2-7
d_call: TRBD1
v_call: TRBV27
cdr3_length: 16
clone_size: .
cdr3_nt: TGTGCCAGCAGTCCCGTTCCGGGACAGGGGGGCCACGAGCAGTACTTC
cdr3_aa: CASSPVPGQGGHEQYF

j_call: TRBJ2-1
d_call: TRBD1
v_call: TRBV5-6
cdr3_length: 16
clone_size: .
cdr3_nt: TGTGCCAGCAGCCGCAGGGGGCTGAGCTCCTACAATGAGCAGTTCTTC
cdr3_aa: CASSRRGLSSYNEQFF

j_call: TRBJ2-5
d_call: TRBD2
v_call: TRBV6-5
cdr3_length: 15
clone_size: .
cdr3_nt: TGTGCCAGCAGTTACTCCGGGACTAGTGGCGAGACCCAGTACTTC
cdr3_aa: CASSYSGTSGETQYF

j_call: TRBJ1-5
d_call: .
v_call: TRBV4-2
cdr3_length: 14
clone_size: .
cdr3_nt: TGTGCCAGCAGCCAAGTGGGGAGGAATCAGCCCCAGCATTTT
cdr3_aa: CASSQVGRNQPQHF

j_call: TRBJ2-1
d_call: .
v_call: TRBV4-1
cdr3_length: 15
clone_size: .
cdr3_nt: TGCGCCAGCAGCCAAGGGTCCACCTCAGCGAATGAGCAGTTCTTC
cdr3_aa: CASSQGSTSANEQFF

j_call: TRBJ1-3
d_call: .
v_call: TRBV21-1
cdr3_length: 18
clone_size: .
cdr3_nt: TGTGCCAGCAGCGAGCACAACGGACAGGGAGGCTCTGGAAACACCATATATTTT
cdr3_aa: CASSEHNGQGGSGNTIYF

j_call: TRBJ1-1
d_call: .
v_call: TRBV18
cdr3_length: 12
clone_size: .
cdr3_nt: TGTGCCAGCTCACCACCGTTGACAGCGGCTTTCTTT
cdr3_aa: CASSPPLTAAFF

j_call: TRBJ1-6
d_call: .
v_call: TRBV6-9
cdr3_length: 18
clone_size: .
cdr3_nt: TGTGCCAGCACCTACCGTGTGACAGTCTCTCCTCATAATTCACCCCTCCACTTT
cdr3_aa: CASTYRVTVSPHNSPLHF

j_call: TRBJ1-4
d_call: .
v_call: TRBV7-2
cdr3_length: 13
clone_size: .
cdr3_nt: TGTGCCAGCAGCTTAGCCATGGAGAAAAGACTGTTTTTT
cdr3_aa: CASSLAMEKRLFF

j_call: TRBJ2-2
d_call: TRBD2
v_call: TRBV11-1
cdr3_length: 18
clone_size: .
cdr3_nt: TGTGCCAGCAGCTTGTTACCTAGCGGGGGGCCGGTTACCGGGGAGCTGTTTTTT
cdr3_aa: CASSLLPSGGPVTGELFF

j_call: TRBJ2-5
d_call: TRBD1
v_call: TRBV29-1
cdr3_length: 14
clone_size: .
cdr3_nt: TGCAGCGTTGATGAGGGAAGGGGGCGAAGAGAGCAGTACTTC
cdr3_aa: CSVDEGRGRREQYF

j_call: TRBJ2-3
d_call: .
v_call: TRBV29-1
cdr3_length: 12
clone_size: .
cdr3_nt: TGCAGCGTTGGACCCCGGGGAGATACGCAGTATTTT
cdr3_aa: CSVGPRGDTQYF

j_call: TRBJ2-5
d_call: TRBD2
v_call: TRBV5-4
cdr3_length: 17
clone_size: .
cdr3_nt: TGTGCCAGCAGCTTTTGGGGTGCGGGGGACCGGCAAGAGACCCAGTACTTC
cdr3_aa: CASSFWGAGDRQETQYF

j_call: TRBJ2-7
d_call: TRBD1
v_call: TRBV10-3
cdr3_length: 15
clone_size: .
cdr3_nt: TGTGCCATCAGTGTGACAGGGAAGAGCTCCTACGAGCAGTACTTC
cdr3_aa: CAISVTGKSSYEQYF

j_call: TRBJ1-1
d_call: .
v_call: TRBV10-1
cdr3_length: 15
clone_size: .
cdr3_nt: TGCGCCAGCAGTGGGGGTCAGGGTTTGAACACTGAAGCTTTCTTT
cdr3_aa: CASSGGQGLNTEAFF

j_call: TRBJ1-1
d_call: .
v_call: TRBV7-3
cdr3_length: 15
clone_size: .
cdr3_nt: TGTGCCAGCAGCTCAACCAGGGTAGAGTCGACTGAAGCTTTCTTT
cdr3_aa: CASSSTRVESTEAFF

j_call: TRBJ2-3
d_call: .
v_call: TRBV7-9
cdr3_length: 16
clone_size: .
cdr3_nt: TGTGCCAGCAGCTCTTCCACTAGAGGAAAAGAGCATACGCAGTATTTT
cdr3_aa: CASSSSTRGKEHTQYF

j_call: TRBJ1-5
d_call: .
v_call: TRBV9
cdr3_length: 14
clone_size: .
cdr3_nt: TGTGCCAGCAGCCCTTTCACGGCAGGTCAGCCCCAGCATTTT
cdr3_aa: CASSPFTAGQPQHF

j_call: TRBJ2-7
d_call: .
v_call: TRBV10-2
cdr3_length: 12
clone_size: .
cdr3_nt: TGCGCCAGCCGGGGGTATACCTACGAGCAGTACTTC
cdr3_aa: CASRGYTYEQYF

j_call: TRBJ1-2
d_call: TRBD1
v_call: TRBV6-1
cdr3_length: 12
clone_size: .
cdr3_nt: TGTGCCAGTGGACAGGGTAACTATGGCTACACCTTC
cdr3_aa: CASGQGNYGYTF

j_call: TRBJ2-5
d_call: .
v_call: TRBV4-3
cdr3_length: 13
clone_size: .
cdr3_nt: TGCGCCAGCAGCCAAGATACCGGGGAGACCCAGTACTTC
cdr3_aa: CASSQDTGETQYF

j_call: TRBJ1-6
d_call: TRBD1
v_call: TRBV11-2
cdr3_length: 14
clone_size: once
cdr3_nt: TGTGCCAGCAGCTTTGGGACAGGGGATTCACCCCTCCACTTT
cdr3_aa: CASSFGTGDSPLHF

j_call: TRBJ2-7
d_call: .
v_call: TRBV5-6
cdr3_length: 14
clone_size: .
cdr3_nt: TGTGCCAGCAGCTTTACTGGGCCCGTCCCCCAACAGTACTTC
cdr3_aa: CASSFTGPVPQQYF

j_call: TRBJ2-3
d_call: TRBD1
v_call: TRBV11-3
cdr3_length: 16
clone_size: .
cdr3_nt: TGTGCCAGCAGTTCGGGACAGGGGGCTAGCACAGATACGCAGTATTTT
cdr3_aa: CASSSGQGASTDTQYF

j_call: TRBJ1-2
d_call: TRBD1
v_call: TRBV5-6
cdr3_length: 17
clone_size: .
cdr3_nt: TGTGCCAGCAGCTTGGCCATCGGGACAGTTGGGTACTATGGCTACACCTTC
cdr3_aa: CASSLAIGTVGYYGYTF

j_call: TRBJ2-7
d_call: TRBD1
v_call: TRBV29-1
cdr3_length: 14
clone_size: .
cdr3_nt: TGCAGCGCTAGACCTCGACAGGGGGCCTACGAGCAGTACTTC
cdr3_aa: CSARPRQGAYEQYF

j_call: TRBJ1-5
d_call: .
v_call: TRBV11-2
cdr3_length: 14
clone_size: .
cdr3_nt: TGTGCCAGCAGCCCAGTGAGGGCCTCTCGGCCCCAGCATTTT
cdr3_aa: CASSPVRASRPQHF

j_call: TRBJ2-7
d_call: .
v_call: TRBV7-9
cdr3_length: 14
clone_size: .
cdr3_nt: TGTGCCAGCAGTTCTCATCAGGGGTCCTACGAGCAGTACTTC
cdr3_aa: CASSSHQGSYEQYF

j_call: TRBJ1-1
d_call: TRBD1
v_call: TRBV5-1
cdr3_length: 15
clone_size: .
cdr3_nt: TGCGCCAGCAGCCCTGAACGCAGGGGGCTTACTGAAGCTTTCTTT
cdr3_aa: CASSPERRGLTEAFF

j_call: TRBJ1-5
d_call: .
v_call: TRBV11-3
cdr3_length: 17
clone_size: .
cdr3_nt: TGTGCCAGCAGCTTAGGGGGCCGGGTTCTTCCAAATCAGCCCCAGCATTTT
cdr3_aa: CASSLGGRVLPNQPQHF

j_call: TRBJ2-7
d_call: .
v_call: TRBV6-6
cdr3_length: 16
clone_size: .
cdr3_nt: TGTGCCAGCAGTTTTTTCAAGCAGAAGGCGGCATACGAGCAGTACTTC
cdr3_aa: CASSFFKQKAAYEQYF

j_call: TRBJ2-1
d_call: TRBD2
v_call: TRBV4-3
cdr3_length: 18
clone_size: few
cdr3_nt: TGCGCCAGCAGCCAAGATGATCCATTGCGGGGGAGATACAATGAGCAGTTCTTC
cdr3_aa: CASSQDDPLRGRYNEQFF

j_call: TRBJ2-7
d_call: TRBD1
v_call: TRBV11-2
cdr3_length: 14
clone_size: .
cdr3_nt: TGTGCCAGCAGCTTTGGACAGGGCGTCTACGAGCAGTACTTC
cdr3_aa: CASSFGQGVYEQYF